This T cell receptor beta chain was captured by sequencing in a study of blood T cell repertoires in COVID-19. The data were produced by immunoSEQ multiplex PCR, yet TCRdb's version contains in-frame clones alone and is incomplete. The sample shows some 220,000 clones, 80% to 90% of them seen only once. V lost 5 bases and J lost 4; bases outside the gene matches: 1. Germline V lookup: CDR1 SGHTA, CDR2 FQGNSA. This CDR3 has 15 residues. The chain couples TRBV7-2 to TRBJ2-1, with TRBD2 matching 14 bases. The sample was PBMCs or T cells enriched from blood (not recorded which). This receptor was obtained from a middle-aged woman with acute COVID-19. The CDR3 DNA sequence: TGTGCCAGCAGCCGGACTAGCGGGGGGTACAATGAGCAGTTCTTC. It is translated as CASSRTSGGYNEQFF.